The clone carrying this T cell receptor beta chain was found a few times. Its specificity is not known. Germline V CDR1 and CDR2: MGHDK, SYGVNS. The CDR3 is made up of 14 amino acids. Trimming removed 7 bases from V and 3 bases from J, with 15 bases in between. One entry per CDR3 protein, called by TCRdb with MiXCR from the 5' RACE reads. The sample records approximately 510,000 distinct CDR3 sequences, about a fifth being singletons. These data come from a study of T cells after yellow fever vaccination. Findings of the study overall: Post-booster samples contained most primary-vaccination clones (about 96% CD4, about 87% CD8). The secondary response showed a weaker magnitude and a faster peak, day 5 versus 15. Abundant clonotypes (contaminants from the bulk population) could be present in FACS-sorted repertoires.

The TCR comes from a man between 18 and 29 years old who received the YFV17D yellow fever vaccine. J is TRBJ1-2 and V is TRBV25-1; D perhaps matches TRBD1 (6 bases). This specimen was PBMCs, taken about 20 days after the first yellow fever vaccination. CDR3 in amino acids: CASIPSGAHYGYTF. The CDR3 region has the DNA TGTGCCAGCATCCCGTCAGGGGCGCACTATGGCTACACCTTC.